Here is one T cell receptor (beta chain) with its context. The antigen is unknown. According to the study, TCR beta libraries were built with iRepertoire HTBI primers and CDR3-region Arm-PCR. TCRdb analysed the multiplex PCR reads with MiXCR anew, one entry per CDR3 protein. This table has about 430,000 distinct CDR3 sequences, over 12% appearing once. Germline-derived CDR1 and CDR2 are ENHRY and SYGVKD. CDR3 length: 14 residues. Trimming took 6 bases from V and 6 from J; bases not matched to a gene: 3. This sample stems from a study of regulatory T cells in long-lasting Graves disease. General study findings and limits: Persistent disease samples used TRBV28, TRBJ1-2 and TRBJ2-5 preferentially.

Time point here: newly diagnosed GD, antithyroid drugs for less than 3 months. PBMCs were the source of the RNA used for TCR sequencing. These data are also associated with another study on T cells in Graves' hyperthyroidism and ophthalmopathy. From that paper: Blood also showed most of the thyroid clonotypes that were expanded above 0.001.

Sequenced here: peripheral blood mononuclear cells (PBMCs), sampled at new diagnosis, from a patient treated with antithyroid drugs. This TCR was recovered from a middle-aged woman with Graves disease. This rearrangement joins TRBV10-3 to TRBJ2-2; 11 bases agree with TRBD2. CDR3 protein: CAIREGLAAGELFF. The CDR3 coding sequence is TGTGCCATCAGGGAGGGACTAGCGGCCGGGGAGCTGTTTTTT.